These 10 T cell receptor beta chains share one sample of origin, sequenced in a study of CD8 T cells in ankylosing spondylitis. A single record per CDR3 protein comes from TCRdb applying MiXCR to the 5' RACE reads. The sample consists of about 140,000 distinct CDR3 sequences, approximately 32% of them appearing once. Sequencing input: synovial fluid, either unsorted or a sorted T cell fraction (not recorded which). The source of these receptors is a male donor with ankylosing spondylitis.

The V gene is TRBV5-6, the J gene TRBJ2-1; 12 nucleotides agree with TRBD2. Germline CDR1 is SGHDT and CDR2 is YYEEEE. This CDR3 comprises 15 residues. V trimming: 3 bases; J trimming: 8 bases; junction bases outside the gene matches: 6. The CDR3 spells CASSYRTSGVYEQFF. CDR3 bases: TGTGCCAGCAGCTATCGGACTAGCGGGGTCTATGAGCAGTTCTTC.

V is TRBV11-2 and J is TRBJ2-1; 14 positions agree with TRBD2. Unmatched junction bases numbered 9, after V lost 3 bases and J lost 8 bases. The length of the CDR3 is 17 residues. Germline loops: CDR1 SGHAT, CDR2 FQNNGV. The CDR3 region has the DNA TGTGCCAGCAGCTTCAGACTAGCGGGAGGGCCTAGGGATGAGCAGTTCTTC. It translates to CASSFRLAGGPRDEQFF.

The chain couples TRBV20-1 to TRBJ2-3, with D uncertain. CDR3 length: 12 amino acids. Trimming removed 5 bases from V and 2 bases from J, with 8 bases in between. Germline CDR1 DFQATT, CDR2 SNEGSKA (reference sequence). In DNA, the CDR3 is TGCAGTGCTTCCACTTCCACAGATACGCAGTATTTT. Its translation is CSASTSTDTQYF.

The chain recombines TRBV27 with TRBJ2-5, with D tentatively TRBD1 (5 bases). Per the germline V gene, CDR1 is MNHEY and CDR2 is SMNVEV (reference sequence). Trimming left V 0 bases short and J 5 bases short, with 16 bases between. The CDR3 is 16 amino acids. CDR3 DNA: TGTGCCAGCAGTTTATCGGTTTCAGGGAAAAGGGAGACCCAGTACTTC. Translated, it gives CASSLSVSGKRETQYF.

Notes on this clonotype: A much larger clone sits a single nucleotide away, making a read error possible. The V call is TRBV2, the J call TRBJ1-4; D uncertain. V lost 1 base and J lost 12, with 9 bases in between. Germline CDR1 is SNHLY and CDR2 is FYNNEI. The CDR3 consists of 12 residues. The CDR3, as DNA: TGTGCCAGCAGTGAAGAGTACGAAGAACTGTTTTTT. This codes for CASSEEYEELFF.

This clonotype is judged medium-sized. The CDR3 nucleotides read TGCAGCGTTGCCCTAGCGGGGAGCCAAGAGACCCAGTACTTC. Amino acid sequence: CSVALAGSQETQYF. The chain links TRBV29-1 to TRBJ2-5; 9 positions agree with TRBD2. From germline, CDR1 is SQVTM and CDR2 ANQGSEA. V lost 4 bases and J lost 1; bases outside the gene matches: 4. The CDR3 covers 14 residues.

This clonotype showed up just a few times. J is TRBJ1-4 and V is TRBV4-3; tentatively, D is TRBD1 (5 bases). Trimming removed 4 bases from V and 3 bases from J, with 15 bases in between. CDR1 and CDR2 from the germline V gene are LGHNA and YSLEER. The CDR3 contains 16 residues. Written as DNA, the CDR3 is TGCGCCAGCAGCCCCCTTACCCAGGGACCTAATGAAAAACTGTTTTTT. Its translation is CASSPLTQGPNEKLFF.

This sequence joins TRBV6-5 and TRBJ2-3; 15 nucleotides align to TRBD2. The trim removed 4 bases at V and 9 bases at J, leaving 8 bases unmatched. The CDR3 runs to 16 residues. Germline lookup yields CDR1 MNHEY and CDR2 SVGAGI. The CDR3 spells CASSWTRTSGGETQYF. The CDR3 DNA reads TGTGCCAGCAGTTGGACCCGGACTAGCGGGGGGGAAACGCAGTATTTT.

This clonotype has a handful of counts. The chain uses TRBV20-1 and TRBJ1-5; TRBD1 matches 8 bases. CDR1 DFQATT and CDR2 SNEGSKA come from the germline V gene (reference sequence). The J segment lost 6 bases and the V segment lost 5 bases, leaving 6 bases of the junction unmatched. CDR3 size: 13 residues. In nucleotides, the CDR3 is TGCAGTGCTCTTGGGACAGGTCTTCAGCCCCAGCATTTT. This sequence encodes CSALGTGLQPQHF.

This clonotype came up many times. The rearrangement uses TRBV6-5 and TRBJ2-7; unclear D gene. Germline CDR1 reads MNHEY; CDR2 reads SVGAGI. Trimming shortened V by 2 bases and J by 0 bases, and 14 bases separated the two germline ends. The CDR3 has 16 residues. CDR3 DNA: TGTGCCAGCAGTTACGACGGTGAACAGACCTCCTACGAGCAGTACTTC. Its translation is CASSYDGEQTSYEQYF.